Listed here is a single TCR beta chain. This entry is derived from a study of blood T cell repertoires in COVID-19. Germline V gives CDR1 SGHKS, CDR2 YYEKEE (reference sequence). The CDR3 is made up of 14 amino acids. V was clipped by 1 base and J by 11 bases, with 19 bases between them. Using immunoSEQ multiplex PCR, the repertoire was profiled, and TCRdb retains in-frame clones only, with some absent. Of 150,000 to 200,000 clones in the sample, around 80% are singletons; the top ten hold 2.9%. The V gene is TRBV5-5, the J gene TRBJ2-7; possible D gene TRBD2, 6 bases. The clonotype was recovered from a woman aged 55-69 years with acute or convalescent COVID-19. The specimen was peripheral blood. CDR3 sequence reads: CASSLSLSGDGEYF. In nucleotides, the CDR3 is TGTGCCAGCAGCTTGTCCCTTTCGGGGGACGGGGAGTACTTC. Full variable domain (remainder filled in from reference TRBV5-5 and TRBJ2-7): DAGVTQSPTHLIKTRGQQVTLRCSPISGHKSVSWYQQVLGQGPQFIFQYYEKEERGRGNFPDRFSARQFPNYSSELNVNALLLGDSALYLCASSLSLSGDGEYFGPGTRLTVT.